This T cell receptor (beta chain) is from a study of shared clonotypes between healthy human individuals. This CDR3 spans 14 amino acids. Looked up from germline, CDR1 is SEHNR and CDR2 is FQNEAQ (reference sequence). The V segment lost 5 bases and the J segment 3 bases; nucleotides outside the gene matches: 4. About this clone: Antigen: not known.

Notes on the study in general: An anticipated effect of sequencing depth on clonotype sharing among donors was recognized.

Recent vaccinations or acute infections were absent in the healthy HIV-negative adult donors. Profiled with immunoSEQ multiplex PCR; TCRdb holds only in-frame clones, not every one. The table lists 1,500,000 or so clones, around 97% of them singletons. This TCR was recovered from a man aged 25 to 40 in good health. The J gene is TRBJ2-7, the V gene TRBV7-9; 10 nucleotides line up with TRBD1. Sequencing input: naive CD4+ T cells sorted from blood. Sample subset: CD45RA+ positively selected. CDR3: CASSLGQGIYEQYF. CDR3 nucleotide sequence: TGTGCCAGCAGCCTGGGACAGGGGATCTACGAGCAGTACTTC.